The present TCR beta chain was sequenced within a study of T-cell memory formation after mild COVID-19. Study findings and constraints: A subset of responding clones appeared in pre-infection memory, suggesting cross-reactive memory joined.

This clonotype was counted a few times. Its antigen is undetermined. V lost 3 bases and J lost 5, with 10 bases in between. Germline CDR1 and CDR2: MGHDK and SYGVNS. The CDR3 sequence is 13 residues long. TCRdb reanalysed the 5' RACE reads using MiXCR and keeps one entry per CDR3 protein. Counted here are around 440,000 distinct CDR3 sequences, approximately 18% occurring once; the ten biggest clones make up 12%. The rearrangement uses TRBV25-1 and TRBJ1-2, with D uncertain. The receptor comes from an adult woman who had mild COVID-19 (a few samples of this study predate the infection). Cell type and time point are not known. The sequenced sample consisted of PBMCs or a T cell subset sorted from them (not recorded which). CDR3: CASSETELYGYTF. In DNA form, the CDR3 reads TGTGCCAGCAGTGAGACCGAGCTTTATGGCTACACCTTC.